The present T cell receptor (beta chain) was sequenced within a study of CD8 T cells in Susac syndrome. Trimming at V came to 5 bases and at J to 6 bases, leaving 8 bases not matched to a gene. This CDR3 comprises 14 residues. Per germline, CDR1 DFQATT and CDR2 SNEGSKA (reference sequence). Random-hexamer reverse transcription was applied to about 0.5 to 1 ug RNA. One entry per CDR3 protein results from TCRdb running MiXCR on the immunoSEQ multiplex PCR reads. The table lists approximately 190,000 distinct CDR3 sequences, around 95% of them singletons. The sequencing sample was made of CD4+ T cells from PBMCs. The genes are TRBV20-1 and TRBJ1-4; 8 bases fit TRBD1. This sequence was found in a human donor with Susac syndrome. Written as DNA, the CDR3 is TGCAGTGCTGAGCAGGGGGCCGGGGATGAAAAACTGTTTTTT. Translating gives CSAEQGAGDEKLFF.